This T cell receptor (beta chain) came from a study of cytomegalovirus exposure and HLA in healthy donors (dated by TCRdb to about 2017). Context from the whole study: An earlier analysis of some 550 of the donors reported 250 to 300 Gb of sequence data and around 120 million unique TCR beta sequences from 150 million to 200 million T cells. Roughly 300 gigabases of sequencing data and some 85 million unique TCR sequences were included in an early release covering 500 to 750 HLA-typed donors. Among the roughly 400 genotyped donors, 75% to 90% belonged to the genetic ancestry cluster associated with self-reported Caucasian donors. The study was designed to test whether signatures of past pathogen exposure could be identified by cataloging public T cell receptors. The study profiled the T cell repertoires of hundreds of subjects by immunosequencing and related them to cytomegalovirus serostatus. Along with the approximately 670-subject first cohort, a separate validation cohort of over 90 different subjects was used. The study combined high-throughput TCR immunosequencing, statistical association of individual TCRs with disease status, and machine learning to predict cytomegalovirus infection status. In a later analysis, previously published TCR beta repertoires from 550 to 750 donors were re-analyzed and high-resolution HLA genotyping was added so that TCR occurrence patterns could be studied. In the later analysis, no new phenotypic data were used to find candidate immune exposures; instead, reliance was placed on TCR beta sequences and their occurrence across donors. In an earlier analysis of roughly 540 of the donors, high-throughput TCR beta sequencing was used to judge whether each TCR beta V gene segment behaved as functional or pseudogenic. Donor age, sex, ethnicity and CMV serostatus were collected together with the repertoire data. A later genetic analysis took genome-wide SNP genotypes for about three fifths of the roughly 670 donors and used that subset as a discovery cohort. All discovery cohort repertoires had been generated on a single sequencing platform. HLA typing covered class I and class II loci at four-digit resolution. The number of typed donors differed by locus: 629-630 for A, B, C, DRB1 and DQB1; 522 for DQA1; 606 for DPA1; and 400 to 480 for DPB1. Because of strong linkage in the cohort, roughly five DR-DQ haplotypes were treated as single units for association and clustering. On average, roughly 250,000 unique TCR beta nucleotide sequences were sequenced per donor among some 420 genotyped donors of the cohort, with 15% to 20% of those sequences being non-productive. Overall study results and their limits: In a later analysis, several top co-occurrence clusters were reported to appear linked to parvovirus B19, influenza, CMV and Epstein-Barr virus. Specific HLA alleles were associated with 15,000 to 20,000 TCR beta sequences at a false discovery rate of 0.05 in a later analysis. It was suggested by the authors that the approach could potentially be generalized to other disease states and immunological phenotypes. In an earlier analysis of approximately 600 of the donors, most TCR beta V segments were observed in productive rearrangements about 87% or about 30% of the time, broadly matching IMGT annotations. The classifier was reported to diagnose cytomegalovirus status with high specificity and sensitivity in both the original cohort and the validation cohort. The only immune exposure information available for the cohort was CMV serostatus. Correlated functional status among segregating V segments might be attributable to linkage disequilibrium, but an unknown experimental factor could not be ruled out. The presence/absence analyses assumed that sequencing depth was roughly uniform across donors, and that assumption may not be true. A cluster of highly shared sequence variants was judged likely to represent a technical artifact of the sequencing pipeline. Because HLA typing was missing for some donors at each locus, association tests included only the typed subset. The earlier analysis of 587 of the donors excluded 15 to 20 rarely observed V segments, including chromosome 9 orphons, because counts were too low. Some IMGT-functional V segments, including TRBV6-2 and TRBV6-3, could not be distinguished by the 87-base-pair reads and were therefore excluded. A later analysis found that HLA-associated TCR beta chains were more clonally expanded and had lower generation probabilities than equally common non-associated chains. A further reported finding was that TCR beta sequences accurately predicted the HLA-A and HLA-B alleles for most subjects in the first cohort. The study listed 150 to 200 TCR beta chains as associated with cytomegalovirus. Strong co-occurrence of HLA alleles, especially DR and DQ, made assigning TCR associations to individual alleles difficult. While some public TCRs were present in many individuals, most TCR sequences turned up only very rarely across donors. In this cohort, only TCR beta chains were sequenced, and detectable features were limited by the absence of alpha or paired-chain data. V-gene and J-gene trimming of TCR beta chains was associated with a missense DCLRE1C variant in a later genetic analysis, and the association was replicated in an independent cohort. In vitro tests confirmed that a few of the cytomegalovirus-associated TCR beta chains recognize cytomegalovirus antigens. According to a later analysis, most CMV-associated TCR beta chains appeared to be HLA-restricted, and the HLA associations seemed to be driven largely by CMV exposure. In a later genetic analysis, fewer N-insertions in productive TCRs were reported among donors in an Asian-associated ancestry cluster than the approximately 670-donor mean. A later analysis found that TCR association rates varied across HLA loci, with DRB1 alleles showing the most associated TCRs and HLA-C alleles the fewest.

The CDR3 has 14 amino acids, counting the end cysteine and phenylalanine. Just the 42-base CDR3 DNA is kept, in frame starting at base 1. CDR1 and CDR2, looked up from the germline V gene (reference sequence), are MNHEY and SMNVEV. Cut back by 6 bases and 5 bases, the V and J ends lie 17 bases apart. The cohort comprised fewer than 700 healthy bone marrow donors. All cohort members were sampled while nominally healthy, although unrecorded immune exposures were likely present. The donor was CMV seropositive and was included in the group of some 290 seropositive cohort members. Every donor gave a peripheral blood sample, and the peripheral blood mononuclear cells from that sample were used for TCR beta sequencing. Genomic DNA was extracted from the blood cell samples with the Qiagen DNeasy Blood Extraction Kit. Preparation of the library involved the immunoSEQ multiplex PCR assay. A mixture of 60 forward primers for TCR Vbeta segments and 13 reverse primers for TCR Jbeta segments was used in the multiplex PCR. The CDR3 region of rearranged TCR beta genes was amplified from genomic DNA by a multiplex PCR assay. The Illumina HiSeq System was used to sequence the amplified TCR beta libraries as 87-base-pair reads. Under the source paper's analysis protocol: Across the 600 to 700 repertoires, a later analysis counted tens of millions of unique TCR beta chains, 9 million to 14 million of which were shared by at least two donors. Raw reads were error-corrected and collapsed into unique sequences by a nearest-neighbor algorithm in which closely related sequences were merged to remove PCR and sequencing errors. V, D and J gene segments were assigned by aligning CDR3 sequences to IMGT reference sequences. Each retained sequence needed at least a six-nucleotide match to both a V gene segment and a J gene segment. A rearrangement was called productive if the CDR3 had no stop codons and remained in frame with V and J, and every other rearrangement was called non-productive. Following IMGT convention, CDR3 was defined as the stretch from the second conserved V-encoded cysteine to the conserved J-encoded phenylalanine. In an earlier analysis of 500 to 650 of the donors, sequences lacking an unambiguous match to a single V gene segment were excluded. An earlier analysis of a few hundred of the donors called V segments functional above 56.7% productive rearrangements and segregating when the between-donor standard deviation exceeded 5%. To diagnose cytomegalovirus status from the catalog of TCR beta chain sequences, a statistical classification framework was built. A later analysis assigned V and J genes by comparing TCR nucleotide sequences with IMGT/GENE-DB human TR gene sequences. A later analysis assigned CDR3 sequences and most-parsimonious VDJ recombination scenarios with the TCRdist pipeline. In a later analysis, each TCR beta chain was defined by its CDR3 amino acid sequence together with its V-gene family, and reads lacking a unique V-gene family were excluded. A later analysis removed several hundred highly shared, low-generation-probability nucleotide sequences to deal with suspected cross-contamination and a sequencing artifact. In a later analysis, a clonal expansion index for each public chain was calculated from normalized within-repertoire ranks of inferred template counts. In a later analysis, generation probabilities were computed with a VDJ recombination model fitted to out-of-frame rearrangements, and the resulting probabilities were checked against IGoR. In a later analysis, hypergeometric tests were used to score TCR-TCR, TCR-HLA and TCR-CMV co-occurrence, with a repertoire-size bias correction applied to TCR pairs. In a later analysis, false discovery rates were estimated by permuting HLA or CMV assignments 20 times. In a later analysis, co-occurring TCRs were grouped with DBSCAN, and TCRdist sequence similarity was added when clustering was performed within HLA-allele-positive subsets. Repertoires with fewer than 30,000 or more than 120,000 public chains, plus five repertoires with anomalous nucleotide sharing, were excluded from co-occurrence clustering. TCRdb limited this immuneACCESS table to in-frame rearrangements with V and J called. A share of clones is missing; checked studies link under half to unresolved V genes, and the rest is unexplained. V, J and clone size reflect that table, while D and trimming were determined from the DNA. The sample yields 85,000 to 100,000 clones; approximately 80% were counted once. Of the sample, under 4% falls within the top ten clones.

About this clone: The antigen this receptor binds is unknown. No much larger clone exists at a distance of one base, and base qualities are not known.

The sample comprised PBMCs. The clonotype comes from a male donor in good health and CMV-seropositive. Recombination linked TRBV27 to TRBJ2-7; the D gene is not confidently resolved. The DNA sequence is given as TGTGCCAGCAGGAACCACAGATCCCCCCACGAGCAGTACTTC. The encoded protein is CASRNHRSPHEQYF.